This T cell receptor beta chain comes out of a study of T cells in Graves' hyperthyroidism and ophthalmopathy. Study background: Peripheral blood sampling occurred at initial diagnosis, before any treatment.

Authors of the study amplified TCR beta CDR3 regions from RNA transcripts. First-round RT-PCR targeting the TCR CDR3 was performed with the HTBI primer set. Each CDR3 protein gets one entry after TCRdb re-called the multiplex PCR reads with MiXCR. The data show about 340,000 distinct CDR3 sequences, with 18% seen just once and about 53% held by the top ten. In germline, CDR1 is DFQATT, CDR2 SNEGSKA (reference sequence). This CDR3 spans 17 amino acids. V dropped 1 base and J dropped 0; count of bases not matched to a gene: 11. Study conclusions and caveats: Stable hyperthyroidism was told apart from ophthalmopathy by a model built on 13 V-J features. Appearing also in blood were most of the thyroid clonotypes expanded above 0.001.

At least ten counts were recorded for this clonotype. Its antigen is as yet unknown. This chain links TRBV20-1 with TRBJ2-5; TRBD1 matches at 7 bases. This TCR derives from a woman aged 45-60 years with Graves' hyperthyroidism. Specimen: blood. The CDR3 here is CSARVEGQLVNQETQYF. The CDR3 coding sequence is TGCAGTGCTAGAGTCGAGGGACAGCTGGTGAACCAAGAGACCCAGTACTTC.